The sequence of this TCR beta chain was determined in a study of technical replicates of blood from several donors. This clone was seen only once. Libraries were prepared by immunoSEQ multiplex PCR; TCRdb keeps only in-frame clonotypes and omits some of them. The top ten hold roughly 0.4% of the sample, which has more than 65,000 clones, approximately 95% seen once. The germline V gene has CDR1 SGHTA and CDR2 FQGTGA. With 2 bases removed from V and 5 bases from J, the gap between germline ends came to 16 bases. The CDR3 length is 15 residues. The chain uses TRBV7-3 and TRBJ2-7; D is perhaps TRBD2 (5 bases). The source of this sequence is a human donor in good health. The sample was T cells isolated from PBMCs. CDR3 DNA sequence: TGTGCCAGCAGCTTAGATGAGGGCGACACCCACGAGCAGTACTTC. Its protein product is CASSLDEGDTHEQYF.